The 21 T cell receptor beta chains below all came from one sample that was sequenced in a study of OX40 agonist ivuxolimab in advanced cancers. This table comes from immunoSEQ multiplex PCR, and its TCRdb copy is limited to in-frame clones, with some not included. The data show around 55,000 clones, about nine tenths seen once. The starting material was CD4+ or CD8+ T cells sorted from blood, obtained in a trial of the OX40 agonist ivuxolimab. The receptors originated from an adult with an advanced solid tumor such as melanoma, head and neck, liver or kidney cancer.

V and J are TRBV11-2 and TRBJ2-1; D uncertain. CDR1 and CDR2 from the germline V gene are SGHAT and FQNNGV. The CDR3 sequence is 13 residues long. V was shortened by 1 base and J by 10 bases, with 11 bases between the two germline ends. Here the CDR3 DNA reads TGTGCCAGCAGCTTAGTTTCCCCGAAAGAGCAGTTCTTC. Translated: CASSLVSPKEQFF.

The rearrangement uses TRBV6-1 and TRBJ1-5, with 11 bases identical to TRBD1. CDR3 length equals 15 residues. Unmatched junction bases numbered 6, after V lost 6 bases and J lost 5 bases. Germline V gene sequence: CDR1 MNHNS, CDR2 SASEGT. DNA of the CDR3: TGTGCCAGCAGGGGGACAGGGGGACTTTATCAGCCCCAGCATTTT. This translates into CASRGTGGLYQPQHF.

The chain is built from TRBV7-3 and TRBJ2-7; TRBD2 agrees at 7 bases. This CDR3 region has 15 residues. Germline V lookup: CDR1 SGHTA, CDR2 FQGTGA. V lost 2 bases, J lost 4 bases, and 8 bases stayed unmatched. For the CDR3, the DNA is TGTGCCAGCAGCTTACTTGCGGGAGTCGCGTACGAGCAGTACTTC. It encodes CASSLLAGVAYEQYF.

The chain is built from TRBV5-6 and TRBJ1-1, with D uncertain. The V and J ends lost 4 bases and 0 bases respectively, with 7 bases between them. This CDR3 spans 13 amino acids. Per germline, CDR1 SGHDT and CDR2 YYEEEE. CDR3 coding DNA: TGTGCCAGCAGCCGATTACTGAACACTGAAGCTTTCTTT. It specifies CASSRLLNTEAFF. The complete variable domain, with remaining parts taken from reference TRBV5-6 and TRBJ1-1, reads DAGVTQSPTHLIKTRGQQVTLRCSPKSGHDTVSWYQQALGQGPQFIFQYYEEEERQRGNFPDRFSGHQFPNYSSELNVNALLLGDSALYLCASSRLLNTEAFFGQGTRLTVV.

The J gene is TRBJ1-1, the V gene TRBV29-1, with 10 nucleotides matching TRBD1. V dropped 1 base and J dropped 7; count of bases not matched to a gene: 3. CDR1 SQVTM and CDR2 ANQGSEA come from the germline V gene. The CDR3 contains 13 residues. CDR3 sequence: CSVEAGTGVEAFF. The CDR3 region has the DNA TGCAGCGTTGAAGCCGGGACAGGGGTTGAAGCTTTCTTT.

J is TRBJ1-2 and V is TRBV28, with D uncertain. This CDR3 has 13 residues. Per the germline V gene, CDR1 is MDHEN and CDR2 is SYDVKM. V was cut by 4 bases and J by 4 bases, with 10 bases left in between. DNA of the CDR3: TGTGCCAGCAGTTCTCCGGACGTCTATGGCTACACCTTC. Translation gives CASSSPDVYGYTF.

This chain connects TRBV7-2 to TRBJ2-1, with 7 bases matching TRBD2. The CDR3 runs 16 residues. After removal of 1 base from V and 5 bases from J, the junction contained 8 bases not matched to a gene. In germline, CDR1 is SGHTA, CDR2 FQGNSA. The CDR3 spells CASSLGGRFPHNEQFF. CDR3 DNA: TGTGCCAGCAGCTTAGGCGGGAGATTTCCCCACAATGAGCAGTTCTTC.

J is TRBJ1-1 and V is TRBV4-1; D not certain. Germline assignment: CDR1 MGHRA and CDR2 YSYEKL. Trimming removed 1 base from V and 5 bases from J, with 14 bases in between. The CDR3 loop spans 15 amino acids. CDR3 bases: TGCGCCAGCAGCCAAGCTAGCGCCGCCGGGACTGAAGCTTTCTTT. This sequence encodes CASSQASAAGTEAFF.

The chain combines TRBV19 with TRBJ1-5; D gene ambiguous. Germline V lookup: CDR1 LNHDA, CDR2 SQIVND (reference sequence). Trimming shortened V by 4 bases and J by 6 bases, and 13 bases separated the two germline ends. The CDR3 extends over 14 amino acids. CDR3 residues: CASSTSPISQPQHF. The CDR3 bases are TGTGCCAGTAGTACTTCCCCGATCAGTCAGCCCCAGCATTTT.

J is TRBJ2-1 and V is TRBV29-1, with 7 bases that match TRBD1. The CDR3 has 12 residues. V lost 3 bases and J lost 12; bases outside the gene matches: 8. The germline V gene encodes CDR1 SQVTM and CDR2 ANQGSEA. CDR3 amino acids: CSVEKGAIRQFF. In nucleotides, the CDR3 is TGCAGCGTTGAGAAGGGGGCAATCCGGCAGTTCTTC.

In DNA, the CDR3 is TGTGCCAGCAGCTTGGGACAGGCCTATAATTCACCCCTCCACTTT. Protein product: CASSLGQAYNSPLHF. V usage is TRBV5-8 and J usage is TRBJ1-6, with a tentative D call TRBD1 (6 bases). Germline V gene sequence: CDR1 SGHTS, CDR2 YDEGEE. V lost 0 bases, J lost 2 bases, and 6 bases lay in between. The CDR3 length is 15 residues.

The V call is TRBV7-6, the J call TRBJ2-5; D is undetermined. In germline, CDR1 is SGHVS, CDR2 FNYEAQ. CDR3 size: 15 residues. Deletions cut 5 bases from V and 5 bases from J, with 18 bases between. The CDR3 is CASSEGAGFLETQYF. The CDR3 DNA is TGTGCCAGCAGCGAAGGAGCCGGGTTTTTGGAGACCCAGTACTTC.

This clone was counted a few times. The rearrangement links TRBV2 to TRBJ1-1; D may be TRBD1 (5 bases). V was trimmed by 5 bases and J by 0 bases, leaving 16 bases between them. The germline CDR1 and CDR2 sequences are SNHLY and FYNNEI. This CDR3 contains 16 residues. The DNA of the CDR3 is TGTGCCAGCAGTCCCGACAGCGCGTCCCTGAACACTGAAGCTTTCTTT. As protein: CASSPDSASLNTEAFF. Using reference TRBV2 and TRBJ1-1 for the parts outside the CDR3, the full variable domain is EPEVTQTPSHQVTQMGQEVILRCVPISNHLYFYWYRQILGQKVEFLVSFYNNEISEKSEIFDDQFSVERPDGSNFTLKIRSTKLEDSAMYFCASSPDSASLNTEAFFGQGTRLTVV.

The CDR3: CASSLYRDGTEAFF. The CDR3 bases are TGCGCCAGCAGCTTGTATAGGGACGGGACTGAAGCTTTCTTT. The chain joins TRBV5-1 to TRBJ1-1; tentatively, D is TRBD1 (5 bases). CDR1 SGHRS and CDR2 YFSETQ come from the germline V gene. This CDR3 comprises 14 residues. Deletions cut 1 base from V and 5 bases from J, with 12 bases between.

This clone was found many times. Compared with germline, one end of the junction differs, possibly owing to a read error. The J gene is TRBJ2-1, the V gene TRBV7-9; no reliable D call. CDR3 size: 15 residues. Per the germline V gene, CDR1 is SEHNR and CDR2 is FQNEAQ (reference sequence). Written as DNA, the CDR3 is TGTGCCAGCAGCATAGCAATGTTTAGGGACAATGAGCAGTTCTTC. This encodes CASSIAMFRDNEQFF.

V and J are TRBV11-2 and TRBJ2-1; tentative D call: TRBD1 (6 bases). V dropped 0 bases and J dropped 0 bases, with 12 bases sitting between them. Germline CDR1 and CDR2: SGHAT and FQNNGV. The CDR3 is 17 amino acids. The CDR3 bases are TGTGCCAGCAGCTTAGATCGAGGGACAATCTCCTACAATGAGCAGTTCTTC. Its translation: CASSLDRGTISYNEQFF.

This chain links TRBV7-9 with TRBJ2-5; TRBD2 aligns across 10 bases. The V segment lost 1 base and the J segment 7 bases; nucleotides outside the gene matches: 3. Germline assignment: CDR1 SEHNR and CDR2 FQNEAQ (reference sequence). There are 14 residues in the CDR3. CDR3 in amino acids: CASSLEASGRTQYF. In nucleotides, the CDR3 is TGTGCCAGCAGCTTAGAGGCTAGCGGGAGGACCCAGTACTTC.

On this clone: One end of the junction does not line up with germline, which may come from a read error. The rearrangement uses TRBV20-1 and TRBJ1-2; tentatively, D is TRBD1 (5 bases). This CDR3 is 11 amino acids long. Germline lookup yields CDR1 DFQATT and CDR2 SNEGSKA (reference sequence). The CDR3 here is CSARETGVLAF. CDR3 DNA sequence: TGCAGTGCTAGAGAAACGGGGGTTCTCGCCTTC.

The gene calls are TRBV5-1 and TRBJ2-7; D gene unclear. The germline gives CDR1 SGHRS, CDR2 YFSETQ. V lost 4 bases and J 5 bases, leaving 16 bases between the germline ends. The CDR3 is 14 residues long. The CDR3 spells CASSPFRSPNEQYF. The CDR3 nucleotides read TGCGCCAGCAGCCCCTTTCGATCCCCCAACGAGCAGTACTTC.

Only one count was recorded for this clone. The rearrangement uses TRBV30 and TRBJ1-2; D is unresolved. The V and J ends lost 1 base and 4 bases respectively, with 4 bases between them. Per germline, CDR1 GTSNPN and CDR2 SVGIG (reference sequence). This CDR3 is 11 amino acids long. The CDR3 here is CAWSELYGYTF. The CDR3 DNA follows: TGTGCCTGGAGTGAACTCTATGGCTACACCTTC.

This clone was observed a single time. This chain links TRBV6-6 with TRBJ2-7; perhaps TRBD1 as D (8 bases). CDR1 is MNHNY and CDR2 is SVGAGI in the germline V gene (reference sequence). V was clipped by 5 bases and J by 5 bases, with 22 bases between them. CDR3 size: 16 residues. CDR3 nucleotide sequence: TGTGCCAGCAGTAGAACCCCCTGGACAGGGAGGGACGAGCAGTACGTC. Amino acids: CASSRTPWTGRDEQYV.